A selection of T cell receptor beta chains follows, all from one sample in a study of blood T cell repertoires in COVID-19. Clones were sequenced by immunoSEQ multiplex PCR, and TCRdb holds only the in-frame ones, with some missing. The sample lists some 41,000 clones, less than 85% occurring once. Sequenced input: peripheral blood. Source of these receptors: a woman in her 70s with acute or convalescent COVID-19. CDR3s include the opening cysteine and the closing phenylalanine or tryptophan. Each record gives: J gene, clone size, V gene, D gene, CDR3 DNA, CDR3 protein. The D gene is left open where the match is weak. Size tells how often a clone was seen (once, few, many) or the class of an expanded clone, and some rows leave it out.

TRBJ2-7 . TRBV10-3 . TGTGCCATCAGTGACAGGTACGAGCAGTACTTC CAISDRYEQYF
TRBJ2-7 . TRBV9 TRBD2 TGTGCCAGCAGCCCAGGACTAGCGGGGGCCTACGAGCAGTACTTC CASSPGLAGAYEQYF
TRBJ1-5 . TRBV30 . TGTGCCTGGAGTGAGGCCGGGACACAAAATCAGCCCCAGCATTTT CAWSEAGTQNQPQHF
TRBJ2-1 . TRBV7-2 . TGTGCCAGCAGCTTAGCGTTTGGCAGATACAATGAGCAGTTCTTC CASSLAFGRYNEQFF
TRBJ2-2 once TRBV2 TRBD2 TGTGCCACCCGACTAGCGGGAAGCACCGGGGAGCTGTTTTTT CATRLAGSTGELFF
TRBJ2-2 . TRBV15 . TGTGCCACCAGCAGAGACAGGGGCACCGGGGAGCTGTTTTTT CATSRDRGTGELFF
TRBJ1-2 . TRBV28 . TGTGCCAGCTTAGGGGGAGGGGTTGATTATGGCTACACCTTC CASLGGGVDYGYTF
TRBJ2-5 once TRBV5-4 . TGTGCCAGCAGCTCGTTTGCCGGGACAAAGCAAGAGACCCAGTACTTC CASSSFAGTKQETQYF
TRBJ2-7 . TRBV19 TRBD1 TGTGCCACGAACAGGGGGCTATCCTACGAGCAGTACTTC CATNRGLSYEQYF
TRBJ2-7 . TRBV5-4 . TGTGCCAGCAGCTTGGGTCGGGATTTCGCCTACGAGCAGTACTTC CASSLGRDFAYEQYF
TRBJ1-2 . TRBV19 . TGTGCCAGTAGTAGCAGTGCGGACAGAAGTCTCTATGGCTACACCTTC CASSSSADRSLYGYTF
TRBJ1-5 . TRBV6-5 TRBD1 TGTGCCAGCAGATTGACAGGGAGAGGCAATCAGCCCCAGCATTTT CASRLTGRGNQPQHF
TRBJ1-6 . TRBV30 TRBD1 TGTGCCTGGGGCCCCAGGGACAGGGGGCCGAATTCACCCCTCCACTTT CAWGPRDRGPNSPLHF
TRBJ2-7 few TRBV7-9 TRBD1 TGTGCCAGCAACGCCGGACAGGGTAGCGGCGAGCAGTACTTC CASNAGQGSGEQYF
TRBJ2-1 . TRBV10-2 TRBD2 TGCGCCAGCGGGAGCGGGAGGGCCATTACCCATGAGCAGTTCTTC CASGSGRAITHEQFF
TRBJ2-4 few TRBV6-2/TRBV6-3 . TGTGCCAGCAGTTATACTTCTCGCGCCAAAAACATTCAGTACTTC CASSYTSRAKNIQYF
TRBJ1-1 . TRBV5-1 TRBD1 TGCGCCAGCTACCCAACAGGACAGGGGACGATGAACACTGAAGCTTTCTTT CASYPTGQGTMNTEAFF
TRBJ2-7 . TRBV19 TRBD1 TGTGCCAGTAGTCCATGGGGACAGGGTGACTCCTACGAGCAGTACTTC CASSPWGQGDSYEQYF
TRBJ2-5 few TRBV12-3/TRBV12-4 . TGTGCCAGCAGTCCCTACAGCGGGACCCAGTACTTC CASSPYSGTQYF
TRBJ2-7 . TRBV9 . TGTGCCAGCAGCGTAGCTCCCGACAGCGAAGGGTACTTC CASSVAPDSEGYF
TRBJ1-2 . TRBV28 TRBD1 TGTGCCAGCAGCCGCCCCGGGACAGGGGCAAAGGGCTACACCTTC CASSRPGTGAKGYTF
TRBJ2-1 . TRBV5-8 . TGTGCCAGCAGCTTGGCTGAGGGAAATTTTATTGAGCAGTTCTTC CASSLAEGNFIEQFF
TRBJ2-5 . TRBV19 . TGTGCCAGTAGTACATCGGGGGTCGGTAGCGGAACTAGCAAGGGGCAAGAGACCCAGTACTTC CASSTSGVGSGTSKGQETQYF